The 24 T cell receptor beta chains below were found in one sample sequenced in a study of blood T cell repertoires in COVID-19. Sequencing used immunoSEQ multiplex PCR; TCRdb keeps in-frame clones, though not all of them. The data contain about 150,000 clones, 75% to 90% of them singletons. Sequenced input: peripheral blood. The receptors shown here come from a man aged 18 to 29 with COVID-19, enrolled during active disease.

This rearrangement joins TRBV27 to TRBJ1-5, with 7 bases lining up with TRBD1. Germline loops: CDR1 MNHEY, CDR2 SMNVEV (reference sequence). The CDR3 runs 14 residues. Losses at the gene ends were 5 bases for V and 4 bases for J; bases not matched to a gene: 5. CDR3 DNA sequence: TGTGCCAGCAGTCCGGGACAGAGGAATCAGCCCCAGCATTTT. Translation gives CASSPGQRNQPQHF.

This clone was detected only once. This sequence joins TRBV9 and TRBJ1-2, with D perhaps TRBD1 (6 bases). Germline-derived CDR1 and CDR2 are SGDLS and YYNGEE. The CDR3 contains 13 residues. The V and J ends lost 5 bases and 4 bases respectively, with 12 bases between them. The CDR3 sequence: CASSQGGVYGYTF. The DNA of the CDR3 is TGTGCCAGCAGTCAAGGGGGGGTCTATGGCTACACCTTC.

The chain joins TRBV6-2 or TRBV6-3 to TRBJ2-7, with TRBD2 matching over 7 bases. Germline assignment: CDR1 MNHEY and CDR2 SVGEGT. This CDR3 region has 14 residues. V lost 0 bases, J lost 6 bases, and 5 bases stayed unmatched. The CDR3 DNA is TGTGCCAGCAGTTACTCGGCGGGAGAGTTCGAGCAGTACTTC. It is translated as CASSYSAGEFEQYF.

The CDR3 DNA follows: TGTGCCAGCAGCCAGGCGATAGGGACAGGGGGCGACGAGCAGTACTTC. This gives the protein CASSQAIGTGGDEQYF. V gene TRBV9 combines with J gene TRBJ2-7, with TRBD1 matching 12 bases. The CDR3 is made up of 16 amino acids. Germline CDR1 reads SGDLS; CDR2 reads YYNGEE. Trimming removed 4 bases from V and 5 bases from J; junction bases left unmatched: 10.

The rearrangement joins TRBV28 to TRBJ1-3; D is unresolved. Germline assignment: CDR1 MDHEN and CDR2 SYDVKM. The CDR3 contains 14 residues. The V and J ends lost 3 bases and 3 bases respectively, with 9 bases between them. In nucleotides, the CDR3 is TGTGCCAGCAGTTTTACCCCGGGTGGAAACACCATATATTTT. It codes for CASSFTPGGNTIYF.

The rearrangement uses TRBV19 and TRBJ2-3, with a tentative D call TRBD1 (6 bases). CDR3 length: 15 amino acids. V was shortened by 3 bases and J by 2 bases, with 12 bases between the two germline ends. Germline V lookup: CDR1 LNHDA, CDR2 SQIVND (reference sequence). The CDR3 coding sequence is TGTGCCAGTAGTATCGACAGGAGATTCACAGATACGCAGTATTTT. Its translation: CASSIDRRFTDTQYF.

The rearrangement uses TRBV24-1 and TRBJ2-7; 11 nucleotides line up with TRBD2. The V and J ends lost 4 bases and 4 bases, in that order; junction bases with no gene match: 8. The CDR3 extends over 16 amino acids. Germline V gene sequence: CDR1 KGHDR, CDR2 SFDVKD. This CDR3 reads CATSDSTSGSVYEQYF. DNA of the CDR3: TGTGCCACCAGTGACTCCACTAGCGGGAGTGTTTACGAGCAGTACTTC.

This chain joins TRBV5-4 and TRBJ1-2, with D tentatively TRBD1 (5 bases). The CDR3 runs to 14 residues. V lost 2 bases and J lost 5, with 13 bases in between. Germline V lookup: CDR1 SGHNT, CDR2 YYREEE (reference sequence). CDR3 sequence: CASSLPGGVYGYTF. DNA of the CDR3: TGTGCCAGCAGCTTACCCGGGGGGGTGTATGGCTACACCTTC.

This clone was counted only a few times. J is TRBJ2-1 and V is TRBV6-5, with TRBD2 as a possible D gene (6 bases). CDR3 size: 16 residues. Trimming removed 1 base at V and 15 bases at J, with 25 bases between. CDR1 MNHEY and CDR2 SVGAGI come from the germline V gene. The CDR3 DNA reads TGTGCCAGCAGTTACTGGACGAGCCCCACGGGGGACTCTTTGTTCTTC. Translated, it gives CASSYWTSPTGDSLFF.

The gene calls are TRBV27 and TRBJ2-2, with TRBD2 matching over 13 bases. V lost 6 bases to trimming and J lost 1 base; unmatched junction nucleotides: 5. The CDR3 extends over 17 amino acids. Per germline, CDR1 MNHEY and CDR2 SMNVEV (reference sequence). CDR3 amino acids: CASRGLAGDRNTGELFF. The CDR3 bases are TGTGCCAGCAGAGGACTAGCGGGAGACCGGAACACCGGGGAGCTGTTTTTT.

The gene calls are TRBV6-5 and TRBJ2-1; no definite D call. Trimming stripped 0 bases from V and 0 bases from J, with 9 bases between. This CDR3 is 16 amino acids long. The germline gives CDR1 MNHEY, CDR2 SVGAGI. DNA for the CDR3: TGTGCCAGCAGTTACTCGTCCGCGCACTCCTACAATGAGCAGTTCTTC. It yields the protein CASSYSSAHSYNEQFF.

In its sample, this clone was seen once. This rearrangement joins TRBV25-1 to TRBJ1-2; D is undetermined. This CDR3 contains 11 residues. Looked up from germline, CDR1 is MGHDK and CDR2 is SYGVNS. Trimming pared 4 bases from V and 3 bases from J, leaving 3 bases between. The CDR3, as DNA: TGTGCCAGCAGTGCGTACTATGGCTACACCTTC. Translated, it gives CASSAYYGYTF.

This chain uses TRBV9 with TRBJ2-2, with 9 bases fitting TRBD2. Germline trimming cut 2 bases from V and 7 bases from J; bases unmatched to any gene: 3. This CDR3 spans 14 amino acids. Germline V gene sequence: CDR1 SGDLS, CDR2 YYNGEE. In nucleotides, the CDR3 is TGTGCCAGCAGCGTGACTAGCGGCTTCGGGGAGCTGTTTTTT. Amino acid sequence: CASSVTSGFGELFF.

This chain uses TRBV9 with TRBJ2-1; D is possibly TRBD2 (5 bases). Germline loops: CDR1 SGDLS, CDR2 YYNGEE. The CDR3 loop spans 14 amino acids. The V end was cut by 0 bases, the J end by 10 bases, with 14 bases between. The CDR3 nucleotides are TGTGCCAGCAGCGTAGCGGGCGGGCGTGGCGAGCAGTTCTTC. As protein: CASSVAGGRGEQFF.

The chain carries TRBV28 and TRBJ2-5; 12 nucleotides align to TRBD2. V shed 5 bases and J 1 base; nucleotides not matched to a gene: 5. Germline CDR1 is MDHEN and CDR2 is SYDVKM. The CDR3 sequence is 16 residues long. The CDR3 bases are TGTGCCAGCAGTACCCGGACTAGCGGGATCCAAGAGACCCAGTACTTC. It yields the protein CASSTRTSGIQETQYF.

The chain combines TRBV7-8 with TRBJ1-5; D gene uncertain. The CDR3 spans 16 residues. Trimming shortened V by 5 bases and J by 4 bases, and 18 bases separated the two germline ends. Germline CDR1 SGHVS, CDR2 FQNEAQ. CDR3 sequence reads: CASSPRRFEGNQPQHF. In DNA, the CDR3 is TGTGCCAGCAGCCCACGAAGATTTGAGGGAAATCAGCCCCAGCATTTT. Filled out from reference TRBV7-8 and TRBJ1-5, the complete variable domain reads GAGVSQSPRYKVAKRGQDVALRCDPISGHVSLFWYQQALGQGPEFLTYFQNEAQLDKSGLPSDRFFAERPEGSVSTLKIQRTQQEDSAVYLCASSPRRFEGNQPQHFGDGTRLSIL.

The genes are TRBV5-6 and TRBJ1-6; 9 nucleotides align to TRBD1. The germline CDR1 and CDR2 sequences are SGHDT and YYEEEE. The CDR3 consists of 15 residues. The trim removed 0 bases at V and 10 bases at J, leaving 5 bases unmatched. The CDR3 sequence is CASSLGPGQGSPLHF. The CDR3 DNA reads as TGTGCCAGCAGCTTGGGGCCGGGACAGGGATCACCCCTCCACTTT.

The genes are TRBV5-4 and TRBJ2-2; the match to TRBD2 covers 9 bases. Losses at the gene ends were 3 bases for V and 6 bases for J; bases not matched to a gene: 12. This CDR3 region has 17 residues. Germline V gene sequence: CDR1 SGHNT, CDR2 YYREEE (reference sequence). As DNA, the CDR3 is TGTGCCAGCAGCTATGAGGGACTAGCCGGATTTGCCGGGGAGCTGTTTTTT. Translating it yields CASSYEGLAGFAGELFF.

J is TRBJ2-7 and V is TRBV7-8; tentative D call: TRBD1 (6 bases). The CDR3 has 14 residues. CDR1 and CDR2 (germline): SGHVS, FQNEAQ. Between the trimmed V and J ends, which lost 5 bases and 9 bases, there was a span of 20 bases. The CDR3 spells CASSQTGFGVGQYF. The CDR3 coding sequence is TGTGCCAGCAGCCAGACAGGCTTTGGGGTAGGGCAGTACTTC.

Here the CDR3 reads CASSVLVNTGELFF. CDR3 DNA: TGTGCCAGCAGCGTACTAGTAAACACCGGGGAGCTGTTTTTT. This sequence joins TRBV7-3 and TRBJ2-2; D is possibly TRBD2 (5 bases). This CDR3 is built from 14 residues. Trimming took off 5 bases at V and 2 bases at J, with 9 bases between the two ends. The V gene's germline CDR1 is SGHTA and CDR2 FQGTGA.

The chain is built from TRBV7-2 and TRBJ2-1, with 10 bases that match TRBD2. The CDR3 loop spans 15 amino acids. The trim removed 1 base at V and 7 bases at J, leaving 4 bases unmatched. Germline V CDR1 and CDR2: SGHTA, FQGNSA. Written as DNA, the CDR3 is TGTGCCAGCAGCTTAGAGCGGGGGGGCTGGAATGAGCAGTTCTTC. Translated, it gives CASSLERGGWNEQFF. Filled out from reference TRBV7-2 and TRBJ2-1, the complete variable domain reads GAGVSQSPSNKVTEKGKDVELRCDPISGHTALYWYRQSLGQGLEFLIYFQGNSAPDKSGLPSDRFSAERTGGSVSTLTIQRTQQEDSAVYLCASSLERGGWNEQFFGPGTRLTVL.

V usage is TRBV9 and J usage is TRBJ2-3, with a tentative D call TRBD1 (5 bases). Looked up from germline, CDR1 is SGDLS and CDR2 is YYNGEE. The CDR3 has 18 residues. Trimming took 4 bases from V and 1 from J, leaving 22 bases between them. Here the CDR3 reads CASSTQTRTRGRTDTQYF. The DNA for the CDR3 is TGTGCCAGCAGCACCCAAACCCGGACAAGGGGCCGCACAGATACGCAGTATTTT.

The sample holds a few counts of this clone. V is TRBV4-3 and J is TRBJ1-4; D gene unclear. Germline V CDR1 and CDR2: LGHNA, YSLEER. V lost 0 bases, J lost 3 bases, and 8 bases lay in between. The CDR3 has 15 residues. The DNA of the CDR3 is TGCGCCAGCAGCCAAGACTTTAGCTCTAATGAAAAACTGTTTTTT. Translation: CASSQDFSSNEKLFF.

DNA for the CDR3: TGCGCCAGCAGCTCGGGGACAGTGGGATACGAGCAGTACTTC. It encodes CASSSGTVGYEQYF. The V call is TRBV5-1, the J call TRBJ2-7; the match to TRBD1 covers 7 bases. J lost 4 bases, V lost 3 bases, and 7 bases had no gene match. Germline V lookup: CDR1 SGHRS, CDR2 YFSETQ. The CDR3 is 14 amino acids.